This note documents a single T cell receptor beta chain sequence. The data are from a study of a mutant IDH1 vaccine in newly diagnosed glioma. Study at large: Of treated patients, 62.5% were men and 37.5% women, averaging 40.4 years. Previous care, which was radiotherapy, temozolomide, or both, most often involved both.

Repertoires were generated with immunoSEQ multiplex PCR, while TCRdb's copy carries only in-frame clones and drops some. This table has tens of thousands of clones, more than 80% appearing once. Time point in this sample: baseline, week 1 (first vaccination visit). Treatment here: pre-vaccination baseline after standard-of-care therapy. This CDR3 is built from 17 residues. The V gene end was trimmed by 6 bases and the J gene end by 6 bases; junction bases not matched to a gene: 12. From germline, CDR1 is KGHSH and CDR2 LQKENI. The clonotype comes from a man aged 35-49 years with glioma. The sequences come from PBMCs, collected from a glioma patient treated with radiotherapy, temozolomide or both. The rearrangement uses TRBV18 and TRBJ2-1; 12 bases are a match to TRBD2. The CDR3 nucleotides are TGTGCCAGCTCCCGACTAGCGGGAGAAGTCACTCGCAATGAGCAGTTCTTC. This codes for CASSRLAGEVTRNEQFF.